This T cell receptor beta chain was recovered during a study of blood T cells in healthy people across ages. The germline CDR1 and CDR2 sequences are SNHLY and FYNNEI. There are 15 residues in the CDR3. Primed by a sample-barcoded 5' primer and a J-beta primer mix, a second PCR proceeded for about 6 to 11 cycles. MiXCR was run by TCRdb on the 5' RACE reads, yielding one entry per CDR3 protein. This table has 500,000 to 550,000 distinct CDR3 sequences, 24% appearing once. Aged roughly 6 to 90, donors were systemically healthy Caucasians from Russia. A remark on this clonotype: One junction end does not reproduce the germline sequence, and a read error may be involved.

A further study also used this sample, focusing on T cells of mothers and their children. That publication notes: The whole RNA yield was converted to cDNA, about 1.4 ug per 15 ul. Related mother and child pairs showed slightly greater overlap (not significant) than unrelated pairs did.

Material: blood. The receptor was derived from a boy younger than 18 in good health. This sequence joins TRBV2 and TRBJ2-3; TRBD1 might be the D (5 bases). CDR3 in amino acids: CTSRPWGVGTDTQYF. CDR3 coding DNA: TGTACCAGCCGTCCGTGGGGCGTCGGAACAGATACGCAGTATTTT.